The entry below describes one T cell receptor (beta chain). Its antigen remains unidentified. Primed by a sample-barcoded 5' primer and a J-beta primer mix, a second PCR proceeded for 7 to 11 cycles. Each CDR3 protein gets one entry after TCRdb re-called the 5' RACE reads with MiXCR. Of 750,000 to 950,000 distinct CDR3 sequences in the sample, less than 70% were seen once. There were healthy Caucasian individuals from Russia, aged roughly 6 to 95, serving as donors. The sample comes from a study of blood T cells in healthy people across ages. Findings and caveats of the study: The recorded TCR beta diversity per million T cells decreased in a roughly linear manner with age. Diversity of TCR beta correlated strongly with naive T cell percentage.

This CDR3 is 13 amino acids long. The germline CDR1 and CDR2 sequences are MGHDK and SYGVNS. The ends were cut back, 6 bases at V and 4 bases at J, with 12 bases in the middle. The TCR sequence derives from a man aged 80 or over in good health. V and J are TRBV25-1 and TRBJ1-1; D remains unclear. Sample: blood. CDR3 sequence (DNA): TGTGCCAGCAGCCCGGACTCACGCACTGAAGCTTTCTTT. Translating gives CASSPDSRTEAFF. Complete variable domain (other parts from reference TRBV25-1 and TRBJ1-1): EADIYQTPRYLVIGTGKKITLECSQTMGHDKMYWYQQDPGMELHLIHYSYGVNSTEKGDLSSESTVSRIRTEHFPLTLESARPSHTSQYLCASSPDSRTEAFFGQGTRLTVV.